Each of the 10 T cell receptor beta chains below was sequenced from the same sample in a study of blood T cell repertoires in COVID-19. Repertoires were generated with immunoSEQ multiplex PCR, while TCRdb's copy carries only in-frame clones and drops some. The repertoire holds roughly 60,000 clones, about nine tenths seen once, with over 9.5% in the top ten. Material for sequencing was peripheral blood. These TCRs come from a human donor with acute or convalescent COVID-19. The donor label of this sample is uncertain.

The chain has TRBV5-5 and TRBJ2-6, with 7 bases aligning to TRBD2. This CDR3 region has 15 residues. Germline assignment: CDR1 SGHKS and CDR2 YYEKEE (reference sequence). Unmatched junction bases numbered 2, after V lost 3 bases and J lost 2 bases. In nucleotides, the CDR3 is TGTGCCAGCAGCTCAAGCGGGGCTGGGGCCAACGTCCTGACTTTC. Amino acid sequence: CASSSSGAGANVLTF.

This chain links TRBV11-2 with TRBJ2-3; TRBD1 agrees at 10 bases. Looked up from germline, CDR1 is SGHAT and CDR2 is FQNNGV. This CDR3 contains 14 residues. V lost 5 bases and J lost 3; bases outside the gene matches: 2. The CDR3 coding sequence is TGTGCCAGCAGCCGGGACAGGGGAACAGATACGCAGTATTTT. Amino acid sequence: CASSRDRGTDTQYF.

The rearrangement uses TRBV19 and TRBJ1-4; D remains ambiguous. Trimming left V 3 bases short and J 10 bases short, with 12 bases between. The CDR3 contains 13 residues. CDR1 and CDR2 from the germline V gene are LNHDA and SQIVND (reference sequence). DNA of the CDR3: TGTGCCAGTAGTATGGGGAGGGTAGGAAAACTGTTTTTT. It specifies CASSMGRVGKLFF.

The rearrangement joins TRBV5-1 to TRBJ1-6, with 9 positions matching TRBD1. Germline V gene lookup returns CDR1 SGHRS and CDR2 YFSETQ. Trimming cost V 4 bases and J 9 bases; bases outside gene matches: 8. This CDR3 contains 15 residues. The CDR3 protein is CASSAGQGNGSPLHF. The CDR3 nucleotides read TGCGCCAGCAGCGCTGGACAGGGGAATGGTTCACCCCTCCACTTT. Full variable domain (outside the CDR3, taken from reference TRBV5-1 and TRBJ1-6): KAGVTQTPRYLIKTRGQQVTLSCSPISGHRSVSWYQQTPGQGLQFLFEYFSETQRNKGNFPGRFSGRQFSNSRSEMNVSTLELGDSALYLCASSAGQGNGSPLHFGNGTRLTVT.

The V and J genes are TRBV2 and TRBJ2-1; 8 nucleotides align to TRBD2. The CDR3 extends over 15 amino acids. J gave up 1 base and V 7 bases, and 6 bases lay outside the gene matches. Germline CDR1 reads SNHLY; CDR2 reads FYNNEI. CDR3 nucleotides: TGTGCCAGCACCCTTAGCGGGAATTCCTACAATGAGCAGTTCTTC. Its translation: CASTLSGNSYNEQFF.

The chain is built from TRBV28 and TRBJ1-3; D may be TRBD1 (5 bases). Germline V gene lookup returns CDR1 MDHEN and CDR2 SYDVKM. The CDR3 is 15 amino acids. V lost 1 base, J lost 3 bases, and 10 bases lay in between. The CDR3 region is CASSLLEGVGNTIYF. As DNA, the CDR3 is TGTGCCAGCAGTTTATTGGAAGGGGTTGGAAACACCATATATTTT.

CDR3 bases: TGTGCCAGCAGTGACTCCGGAAGGGGTTCAGATACGCAGTATTTT. Its protein is CASSDSGRGSDTQYF. The V and J genes are TRBV6-4 and TRBJ2-3; a weak D match, TRBD1 (5 bases). From germline, CDR1 is MRHNA and CDR2 SNTAGT. This CDR3 has 15 residues. The V end was cut by 0 bases, the J end by 4 bases, with 11 bases between.

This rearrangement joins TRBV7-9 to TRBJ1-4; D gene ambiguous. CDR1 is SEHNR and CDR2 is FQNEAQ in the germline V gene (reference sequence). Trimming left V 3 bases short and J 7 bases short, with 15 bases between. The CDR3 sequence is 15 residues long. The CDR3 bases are TGTGCCAGCAGCTTGAGCGGCCTAAGTGTTGAAAAACTGTTTTTT. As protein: CASSLSGLSVEKLFF. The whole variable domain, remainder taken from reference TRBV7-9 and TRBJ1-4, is DTGVSQNPRHKITKRGQNVTFRCDPISEHNRLYWYRQTLGQGPEFLTYFQNEAQLEKSRLLSDRFSAERPKGSFSTLEIQRTEQGDSAMYLCASSLSGLSVEKLFFGSGTQLSVL.

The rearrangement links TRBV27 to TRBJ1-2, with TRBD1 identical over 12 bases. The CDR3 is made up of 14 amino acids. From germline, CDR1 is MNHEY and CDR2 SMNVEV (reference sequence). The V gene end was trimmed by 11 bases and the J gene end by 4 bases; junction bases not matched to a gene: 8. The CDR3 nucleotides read TGTGCCTCATCTCGGGGACAGGGGGCCTATGGCTACACCTTC. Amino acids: CASSRGQGAYGYTF.

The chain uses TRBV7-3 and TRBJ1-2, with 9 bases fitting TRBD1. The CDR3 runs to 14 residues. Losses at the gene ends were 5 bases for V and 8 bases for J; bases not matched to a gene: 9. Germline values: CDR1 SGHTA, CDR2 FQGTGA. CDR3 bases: TGTGCCAGCAGCCCCGGGGGGGACAGGGAAGGCTACACCTTC. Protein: CASSPGGDREGYTF.